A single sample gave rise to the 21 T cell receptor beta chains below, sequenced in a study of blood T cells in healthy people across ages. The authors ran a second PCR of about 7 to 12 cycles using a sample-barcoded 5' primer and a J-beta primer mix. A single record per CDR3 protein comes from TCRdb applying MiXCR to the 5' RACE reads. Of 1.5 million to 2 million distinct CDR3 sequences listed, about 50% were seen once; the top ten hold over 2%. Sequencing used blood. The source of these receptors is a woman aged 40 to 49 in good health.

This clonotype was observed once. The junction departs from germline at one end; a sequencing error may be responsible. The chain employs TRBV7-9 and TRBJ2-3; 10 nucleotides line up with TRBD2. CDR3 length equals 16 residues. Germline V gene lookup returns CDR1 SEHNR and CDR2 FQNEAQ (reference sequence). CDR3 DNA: TGTGTCAGCAGCCCCGAGGGACTAGCGCTCGGAGATACGCAGTATTTT. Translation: CVSSPEGLALGDTQYF.

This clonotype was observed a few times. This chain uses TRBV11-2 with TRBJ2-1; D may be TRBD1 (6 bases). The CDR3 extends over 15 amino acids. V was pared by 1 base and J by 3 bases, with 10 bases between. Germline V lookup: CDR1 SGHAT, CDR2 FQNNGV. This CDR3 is CASSLGDTVYNEQFF. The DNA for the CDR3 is TGTGCCAGCAGCTTAGGGGACACCGTCTACAATGAGCAGTTCTTC.

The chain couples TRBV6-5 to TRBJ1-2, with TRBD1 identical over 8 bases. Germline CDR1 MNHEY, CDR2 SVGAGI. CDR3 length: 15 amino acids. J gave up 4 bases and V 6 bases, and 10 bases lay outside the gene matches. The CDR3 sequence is CASSRTGSQGYGYTF. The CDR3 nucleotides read TGTGCCAGCAGCCGGACAGGGTCGCAAGGCTATGGCTACACCTTC.

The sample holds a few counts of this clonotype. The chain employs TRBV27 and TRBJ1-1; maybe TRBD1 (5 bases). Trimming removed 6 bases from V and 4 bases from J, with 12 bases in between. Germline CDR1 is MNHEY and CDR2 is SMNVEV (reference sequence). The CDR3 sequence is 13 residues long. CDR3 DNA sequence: TGTGCCAGCAGCCTCAGGGTCAGCACTGAAGCTTTCTTT. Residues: CASSLRVSTEAFF.

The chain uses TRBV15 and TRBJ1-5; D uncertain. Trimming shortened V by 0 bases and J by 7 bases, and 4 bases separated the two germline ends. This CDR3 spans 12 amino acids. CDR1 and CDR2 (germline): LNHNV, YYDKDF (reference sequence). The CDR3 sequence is CATSRDAQPQHF. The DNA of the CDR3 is TGTGCCACCAGCAGAGATGCCCAGCCCCAGCATTTT.

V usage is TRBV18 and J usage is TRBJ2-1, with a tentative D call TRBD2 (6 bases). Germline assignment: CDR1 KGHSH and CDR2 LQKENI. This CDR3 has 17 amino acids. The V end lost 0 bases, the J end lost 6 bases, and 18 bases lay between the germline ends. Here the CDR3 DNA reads TGTGCCAGCTCACCACCACACGGGACTTATGCCTCCAATGAGCAGTTCTTC. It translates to CASSPPHGTYASNEQFF.

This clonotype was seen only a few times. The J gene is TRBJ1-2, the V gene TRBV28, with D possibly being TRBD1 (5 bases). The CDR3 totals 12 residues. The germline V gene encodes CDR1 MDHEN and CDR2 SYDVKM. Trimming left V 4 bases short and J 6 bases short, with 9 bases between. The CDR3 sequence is CASSYGAHGYTF. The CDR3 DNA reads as TGTGCCAGCAGTTACGGGGCCCATGGCTACACCTTC.

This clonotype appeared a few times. CDR3 in amino acids: CSARVRQTEKNIQYF. CDR3 in DNA: TGCAGTGCTAGAGTTCGCCAGACCGAAAAAAACATTCAGTACTTC. The chain carries TRBV20-1 and TRBJ2-4; no firm D call. Trimming took 1 base from V and 4 from J, leaving 14 bases between them. The CDR3 extends over 15 amino acids. Germline assignment: CDR1 DFQATT and CDR2 SNEGSKA (reference sequence).

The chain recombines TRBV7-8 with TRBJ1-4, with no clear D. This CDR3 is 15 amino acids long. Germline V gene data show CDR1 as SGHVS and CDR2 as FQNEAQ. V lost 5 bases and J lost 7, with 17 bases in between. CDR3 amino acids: CASSPQNSTPEKLFF. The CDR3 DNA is TGTGCCAGCAGCCCACAGAACTCAACTCCTGAAAAACTGTTTTTT.

The CDR3 DNA is TGCGCCAGCAGCTTCTCGGGCCAGCTCGATAATTCACCCCTCCACTTT. Translating it yields CASSFSGQLDNSPLHF. This sequence joins TRBV5-1 and TRBJ1-6; D unclear. The length of the CDR3 is 16 residues. CDR1 is SGHRS, CDR2 YFSETQ, per germline. V was shortened by 2 bases and J by 5 bases, with 14 bases between the two germline ends.

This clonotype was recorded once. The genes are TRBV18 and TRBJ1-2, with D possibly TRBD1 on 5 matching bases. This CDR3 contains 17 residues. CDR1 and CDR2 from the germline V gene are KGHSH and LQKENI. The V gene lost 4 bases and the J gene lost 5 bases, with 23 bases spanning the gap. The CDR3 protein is CASSQPKRGREYYGYTF. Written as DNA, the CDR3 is TGTGCCAGCTCACAACCGAAAAGGGGCAGAGAGTATTATGGCTACACCTTC.

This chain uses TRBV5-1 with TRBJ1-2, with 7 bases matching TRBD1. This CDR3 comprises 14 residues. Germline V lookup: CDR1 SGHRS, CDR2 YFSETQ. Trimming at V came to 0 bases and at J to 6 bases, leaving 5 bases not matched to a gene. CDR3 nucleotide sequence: TGCGCCAGCAGCTTGGACAGGGGTATGGATGGCTACACCTTC. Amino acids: CASSLDRGMDGYTF.

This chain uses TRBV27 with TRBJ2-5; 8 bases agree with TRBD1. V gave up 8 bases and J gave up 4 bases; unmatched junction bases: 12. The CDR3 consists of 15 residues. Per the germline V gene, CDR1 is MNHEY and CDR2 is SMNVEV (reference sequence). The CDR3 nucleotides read TGTGCCAGCTCACTACGGGACAGGACGGGAGAGACCCAGTACTTC. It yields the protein CASSLRDRTGETQYF.

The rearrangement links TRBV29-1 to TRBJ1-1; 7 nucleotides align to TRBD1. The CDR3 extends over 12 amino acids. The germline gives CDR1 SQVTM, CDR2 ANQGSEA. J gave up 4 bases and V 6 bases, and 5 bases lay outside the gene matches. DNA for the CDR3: TGCAGCGTGGCTCAGGGGGGCACTGAAGCTTTCTTT. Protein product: CSVAQGGTEAFF.

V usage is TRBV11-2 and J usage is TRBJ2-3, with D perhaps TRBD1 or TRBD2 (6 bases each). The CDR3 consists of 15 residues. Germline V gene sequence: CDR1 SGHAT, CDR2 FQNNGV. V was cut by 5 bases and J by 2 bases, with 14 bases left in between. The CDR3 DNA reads TGTGCCAGCAGCCCTCGTGGGGGGCACACAGATACGCAGTATTTT. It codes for CASSPRGGHTDTQYF. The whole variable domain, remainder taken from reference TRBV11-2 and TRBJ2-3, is EAGVAQSPRYKIIEKRQSVAFWCNPISGHATLYWYQQILGQGPKLLIQFQNNGVVDDSQLPKDRFSAERLKGVDSTLKIQPAKLEDSAVYLCASSPRGGHTDTQYFGPGTRLTVL.

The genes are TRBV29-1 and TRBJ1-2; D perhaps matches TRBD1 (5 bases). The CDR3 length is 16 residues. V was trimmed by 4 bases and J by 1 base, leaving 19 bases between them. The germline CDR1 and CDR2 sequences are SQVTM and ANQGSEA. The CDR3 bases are TGCAGCGTTGCCTCACCGGCCGGGACCCATAACTATGGCTACACCTTC. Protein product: CSVASPAGTHNYGYTF.

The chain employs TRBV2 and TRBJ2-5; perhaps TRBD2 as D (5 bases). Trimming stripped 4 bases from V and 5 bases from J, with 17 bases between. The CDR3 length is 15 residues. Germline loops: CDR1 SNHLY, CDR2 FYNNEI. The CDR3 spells CASSAGLLIMETQYF. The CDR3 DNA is TGTGCCAGCAGTGCAGGACTGCTGATTATGGAGACCCAGTACTTC.

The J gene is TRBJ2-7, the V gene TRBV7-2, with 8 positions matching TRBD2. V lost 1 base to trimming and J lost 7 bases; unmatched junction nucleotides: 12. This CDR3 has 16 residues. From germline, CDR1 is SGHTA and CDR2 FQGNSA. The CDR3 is CASSLVTGGPRNEQYF. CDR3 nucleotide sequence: TGTGCCAGCAGCTTAGTTACGGGGGGGCCCCGAAATGAGCAGTACTTC.

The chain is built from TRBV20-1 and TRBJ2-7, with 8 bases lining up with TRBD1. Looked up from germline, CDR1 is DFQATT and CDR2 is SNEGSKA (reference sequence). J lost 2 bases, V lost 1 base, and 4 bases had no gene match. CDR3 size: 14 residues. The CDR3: CSARGTGNPYEQYF. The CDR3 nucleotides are TGCAGTGCTAGAGGGACAGGGAACCCCTACGAGCAGTACTTC.

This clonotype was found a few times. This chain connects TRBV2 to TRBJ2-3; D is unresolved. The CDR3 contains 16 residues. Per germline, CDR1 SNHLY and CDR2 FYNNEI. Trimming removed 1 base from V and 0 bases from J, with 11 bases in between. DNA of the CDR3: TGTGCCAGCAGTGAAGTGTGGGCTACTAGCACAGATACGCAGTATTTT. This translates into CASSEVWATSTDTQYF. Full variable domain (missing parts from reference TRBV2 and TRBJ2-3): EPEVTQTPSHQVTQMGQEVILRCVPISNHLYFYWYRQILGQKVEFLVSFYNNEISEKSEIFDDQFSVERPDGSNFTLKIRSTKLEDSAMYFCASSEVWATSTDTQYFGPGTRLTVL.

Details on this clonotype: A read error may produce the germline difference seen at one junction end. The CDR3 region has the DNA TGTGCTAGCAGCTTAGCTCCTAGCCACATTCAGTACTTC. It encodes CASSLAPSHIQYF. The rearrangement joins TRBV7-7 to TRBJ2-7; a weak D match, TRBD2 (5 bases). The end of the DNA fits TRBJ2-4 better, so the J call may be wrong. The length of the CDR3 is 13 residues. Germline V gene lookup returns CDR1 SSHAT and CDR2 FNYEAQ (reference sequence).